The clone carrying this T cell receptor beta chain was counted many times. Its matching antigen is unknown. Researchers attached unique molecular identifiers to individual cDNA molecules. MiXCR was run by TCRdb on the 5' RACE reads, yielding one entry per CDR3 protein. The sample contains tens of thousands of distinct CDR3 sequences, 10% to 15% of which appear only once. Trimming took 4 bases from V and 6 from J; bases not matched to a gene: 5. CDR1 and CDR2 from the germline V gene are SGDLS and YYNGEE. The CDR3 sequence is 13 residues long. This sample is part of a study of early T cells in non-severe SARS-CoV-2 infection. Study-wide background: The chains were unpaired, and the sequenced material was bulk RNA from unsorted whole blood. Study-level points and caveats: VDJdb matching, biased toward anti-spike CD8 responses, missed private and CD4 specificities.

The sequencing sample was made of whole blood. The chain uses TRBV9 and TRBJ2-3; 7 nucleotides match TRBD1. The TCR was taken from an adult who was a healthcare worker with PCR-confirmed SARS-CoV-2 infection or an uninfected control (not recorded which). DNA for the CDR3: TGTGCCAGCAGCTGGACAGGCGCCGATACGCAGTATTTT. Translated, it gives CASSWTGADTQYF. The full variable domain, with the rest looked up from reference TRBV9 and TRBJ2-3, is DSGVTQTPKHLITATGQRVTLRCSPRSGDLSVYWYQQSLDQGLQFLIQYYNGEERAKGNILERFSAQQFPDLHSELNLSSLELGDSALYFCASSWTGADTQYFGPGTRLTVL.